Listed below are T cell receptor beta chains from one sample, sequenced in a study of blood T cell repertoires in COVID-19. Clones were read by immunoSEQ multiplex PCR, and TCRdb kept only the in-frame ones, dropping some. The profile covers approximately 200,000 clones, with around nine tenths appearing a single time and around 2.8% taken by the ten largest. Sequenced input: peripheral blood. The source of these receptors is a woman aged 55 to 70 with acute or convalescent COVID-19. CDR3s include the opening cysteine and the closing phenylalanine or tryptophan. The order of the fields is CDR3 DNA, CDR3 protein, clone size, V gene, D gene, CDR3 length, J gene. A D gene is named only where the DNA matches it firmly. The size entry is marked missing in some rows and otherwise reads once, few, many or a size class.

CDR3 DNA: TGTGCCAGCAGCTTAGATCAGGGGGGCGCGGGTGAAAAACTGTTTTTT
CDR3 protein: CASSLDQGGAGEKLFF
clone size: -
V gene: TRBV11-3
D gene: TRBD1
CDR3 length: 16
J gene: TRBJ1-4

CDR3 DNA: TGTGCCAGCAGTCGGCTCGGGGGAGGGTTAGGGGAGACCCAGTACTTC
CDR3 protein: CASSRLGGGLGETQYF
clone size: -
V gene: TRBV11-1
D gene: TRBD2
CDR3 length: 16
J gene: TRBJ2-5

CDR3 DNA: TGTGCCAGCAGCCCAGGGACAGGGGGTACCTACGAGCAGTACTTC
CDR3 protein: CASSPGTGGTYEQYF
clone size: -
V gene: TRBV11-2
D gene: TRBD1
CDR3 length: 15
J gene: TRBJ2-7

CDR3 DNA: TGCGCCAGCAGTGTGGACAGGGGCTATGGTGGCTACACCTTC
CDR3 protein: CASSVDRGYGGYTF
clone size: -
V gene: TRBV10-2
D gene: TRBD1
CDR3 length: 14
J gene: TRBJ1-2

CDR3 DNA: TGTGCCACCAGTGACCCGAGGACAGCTCGGGGTGAGACCCAGTACTTC
CDR3 protein: CATSDPRTARGETQYF
clone size: once
V gene: TRBV24-1
D gene: -
CDR3 length: 16
J gene: TRBJ2-5

CDR3 DNA: TGTGCCAGCAGCTTAGCTCCTAGCCCAATTTTAAACATTCAGTACTTC
CDR3 protein: CASSLAPSPILNIQYF
clone size: -
V gene: TRBV7-8
D gene: -
CDR3 length: 16
J gene: TRBJ2-4

CDR3 DNA: TGCGCCAGCAACAGGGGACAGGGGTATGAAAAACTGTTTTTT
CDR3 protein: CASNRGQGYEKLFF
clone size: -
V gene: TRBV4-1
D gene: TRBD1
CDR3 length: 14
J gene: TRBJ1-4

CDR3 DNA: TGTGCCAGCAGCCAAGATCTGAGGACAGGGGGGCAAGGGTATTTT
CDR3 protein: CASSQDLRTGGQGYF
clone size: once
V gene: TRBV3-1/TRBV3-2
D gene: TRBD1
CDR3 length: 15
J gene: TRBJ2-3

CDR3 DNA: TGTGCCAGCAGCTTGGCTCTGACTCCATACAATGAGCAGTTCTTC
CDR3 protein: CASSLALTPYNEQFF
clone size: few
V gene: TRBV5-4
D gene: -
CDR3 length: 15
J gene: TRBJ2-1

CDR3 DNA: TGTGCCATCAGGCCGGGACAGGGGACCACAGATACGCAGTATTTT
CDR3 protein: CAIRPGQGTTDTQYF
clone size: -
V gene: TRBV10-3
D gene: TRBD1
CDR3 length: 15
J gene: TRBJ2-3

CDR3 DNA: TGTGCCTGGACGGGTGTGGCGGGGGGGAGCAATGAGCAGTTCTTC
CDR3 protein: CAWTGVAGGSNEQFF
clone size: -
V gene: TRBV30
D gene: TRBD2
CDR3 length: 15
J gene: TRBJ2-1

CDR3 DNA: TGTGCCAGCAGCTCTTCATTCCGGGACAGGGGGACAACAGATACGCAGTATTTT
CDR3 protein: CASSSSFRDRGTTDTQYF
clone size: -
V gene: TRBV11-2
D gene: TRBD1
CDR3 length: 18
J gene: TRBJ2-3

CDR3 DNA: TGTGCCAGCAGTTTATACAGGGGAACCTACGAGCAGTACTTC
CDR3 protein: CASSLYRGTYEQYF
clone size: -
V gene: TRBV28
D gene: TRBD1
CDR3 length: 14
J gene: TRBJ2-7

CDR3 DNA: TGTGCCAGCAGCTTACAGGAGCTACGCGGGAGTTTCGGGGAGCTGTTTTTT
CDR3 protein: CASSLQELRGSFGELFF
clone size: -
V gene: TRBV5-6
D gene: TRBD2
CDR3 length: 17
J gene: TRBJ2-2

CDR3 DNA: TGTGCCTGGAGCCCCCAGCTGGGGGGCTATGGCTACACCTTC
CDR3 protein: CAWSPQLGGYGYTF
clone size: -
V gene: TRBV30
D gene: -
CDR3 length: 14
J gene: TRBJ1-2

CDR3 DNA: TGTGCCAGCAGCTTATTTGATTCGGGCAATGAGCAGTTCTTC
CDR3 protein: CASSLFDSGNEQFF
clone size: few
V gene: TRBV7-7
D gene: -
CDR3 length: 14
J gene: TRBJ2-1

CDR3 DNA: TGTGCCAGCACCCCCATAGCGGGAAACAATGAGCAGTTCTTC
CDR3 protein: CASTPIAGNNEQFF
clone size: -
V gene: TRBV6-2/TRBV6-3
D gene: TRBD2
CDR3 length: 14
J gene: TRBJ2-1

CDR3 DNA: TGTGCCAGTAATCAGGGGTACACCGGGGAGCTGTTTTTT
CDR3 protein: CASNQGYTGELFF
clone size: -
V gene: TRBV19
D gene: -
CDR3 length: 13
J gene: TRBJ2-2

CDR3 DNA: TGTGCCAGCAGCCGACAGGGGGCAGGCTATGGCTACACCTTC
CDR3 protein: CASSRQGAGYGYTF
clone size: -
V gene: TRBV6-5
D gene: TRBD1
CDR3 length: 14
J gene: TRBJ1-2

CDR3 DNA: TGTGCCAGCTCTCCCGGGAGCAACAATCAGCCCCAGCATTTT
CDR3 protein: CASSPGSNNQPQHF
clone size: -
V gene: TRBV18
D gene: -
CDR3 length: 14
J gene: TRBJ1-5

CDR3 DNA: TGTGCCAGCGGCTTAGCGGGGGGCCTTCTGGGTGAGCAGTTCTTC
CDR3 protein: CASGLAGGLLGEQFF
clone size: -
V gene: TRBV6-5
D gene: TRBD2
CDR3 length: 15
J gene: TRBJ2-1

CDR3 DNA: TGTGCCAGCAGCTTGGACTGGTTCGAGACAGATACGCAGTATTTT
CDR3 protein: CASSLDWFETDTQYF
clone size: -
V gene: TRBV9
D gene: -
CDR3 length: 15
J gene: TRBJ2-3

CDR3 DNA: TGTGCCACCAGTGACCCGCGACAAAAGACAAGTCAGCCCCAGCATTTT
CDR3 protein: CATSDPRQKTSQPQHF
clone size: -
V gene: TRBV24-1
D gene: -
CDR3 length: 16
J gene: TRBJ1-5

CDR3 DNA: TGCGCCAGCAGCCAAGATCTGTGGTCTCCGGGTGTTCTAGATACGCAGTATTTT
CDR3 protein: CASSQDLWSPGVLDTQYF
clone size: -
V gene: TRBV4-3
D gene: -
CDR3 length: 18
J gene: TRBJ2-3

CDR3 DNA: TGTGCCAGCAGTGCGTGGGACAGAAGCTCTGGGGCCAACGTCCTGACTTTC
CDR3 protein: CASSAWDRSSGANVLTF
clone size: once
V gene: TRBV6-1
D gene: TRBD1
CDR3 length: 17
J gene: TRBJ2-6

CDR3 DNA: TGTGCCAGCAGTTACGGCCTGGACAGAGTGAACACTGAAGCTTTCTTT
CDR3 protein: CASSYGLDRVNTEAFF
clone size: -
V gene: TRBV6-5
D gene: -
CDR3 length: 16
J gene: TRBJ1-1

CDR3 DNA: TGTGCCAGCAGCCAATCAGTACTGCCCTATGGCTACACCTTC
CDR3 protein: CASSQSVLPYGYTF
clone size: -
V gene: TRBV16
D gene: -
CDR3 length: 14
J gene: TRBJ1-2

CDR3 DNA: TGTGCCAGCAGCCAAGTAAAGTCGGGAAGCAATGAAAAACTGTTTTTT
CDR3 protein: CASSQVKSGSNEKLFF
clone size: -
V gene: TRBV14
D gene: -
CDR3 length: 16
J gene: TRBJ1-4

CDR3 DNA: TGTGCCAGCAGAGATCCACAGGCCCCGAATGAAAAACTGTTTTTT
CDR3 protein: CASRDPQAPNEKLFF
clone size: -
V gene: TRBV28
D gene: -
CDR3 length: 15
J gene: TRBJ1-4

CDR3 DNA: TGTGCCACCAGCGGAAAGCAGGGGGCGCGGAGCGGCTCTCTGGAGACCCAGTACTTC
CDR3 protein: CATSGKQGARSGSLETQYF
clone size: -
V gene: TRBV15
D gene: TRBD1
CDR3 length: 19
J gene: TRBJ2-5

CDR3 DNA: TGTGCCAGCAGTTTCGGCTACAATGAGCAGTTCTTC
CDR3 protein: CASSFGYNEQFF
clone size: -
V gene: TRBV28
D gene: -
CDR3 length: 12
J gene: TRBJ2-1

CDR3 DNA: TGTGCCTGGAGAAGAAGAGTAGATACGCAGTATTTT
CDR3 protein: CAWRRRVDTQYF
clone size: -
V gene: TRBV30
D gene: -
CDR3 length: 12
J gene: TRBJ2-3

CDR3 DNA: TGTGCCAGTAGGCCACAGGGGTCAGATACGCAGTATTTT
CDR3 protein: CASRPQGSDTQYF
clone size: -
V gene: TRBV19
D gene: TRBD1
CDR3 length: 13
J gene: TRBJ2-3

CDR3 DNA: TGTGCCAGCAGCCCCAGGACTAGCGGGATGAAAGATACGCAGTATTTT
CDR3 protein: CASSPRTSGMKDTQYF
clone size: -
V gene: TRBV5-4
D gene: TRBD2
CDR3 length: 16
J gene: TRBJ2-3

CDR3 DNA: TGTGCCAGCAGCCTCACTGGGCTTAGCAATCAGCCCCAGCATTTT
CDR3 protein: CASSLTGLSNQPQHF
clone size: once
V gene: TRBV6-2/TRBV6-3
D gene: -
CDR3 length: 15
J gene: TRBJ1-5

CDR3 DNA: TGTGCCAGCTCACCGCAGGGATCCTACAATGAGCAGTTCTTC
CDR3 protein: CASSPQGSYNEQFF
clone size: -
V gene: TRBV18
D gene: -
CDR3 length: 14
J gene: TRBJ2-1

CDR3 DNA: TGTGCCAGCAGTCGACTAGGGGACAGGGGGAGGGAGCCCCAGCATTTT
CDR3 protein: CASSRLGDRGREPQHF
clone size: -
V gene: TRBV6-6
D gene: TRBD1
CDR3 length: 16
J gene: TRBJ1-5

CDR3 DNA: TGTGCCAGCAGCCAAGTATCAGGCTTCTCTGGAAACACCATATATTTT
CDR3 protein: CASSQVSGFSGNTIYF
clone size: -
V gene: TRBV14
D gene: -
CDR3 length: 16
J gene: TRBJ1-3

CDR3 DNA: TGTGCCAGCAGCTTAGGACAGGGGACCGGGGAGCTGTTTTTT
CDR3 protein: CASSLGQGTGELFF
clone size: -
V gene: TRBV7-3
D gene: TRBD1
CDR3 length: 14
J gene: TRBJ2-2

CDR3 DNA: TGTGCCAGTAGTATCACTCCGGCGGGACGTGGTTCACCCCTCCACTTT
CDR3 protein: CASSITPAGRGSPLHF
clone size: -
V gene: TRBV19
D gene: -
CDR3 length: 16
J gene: TRBJ1-6

CDR3 DNA: TGTGCCAGCAGCGGGGTAAATGAAGCTTTCTTT
CDR3 protein: CASSGVNEAFF
clone size: medium-sized
V gene: TRBV12-3/TRBV12-4
D gene: -
CDR3 length: 11
J gene: TRBJ1-1

CDR3 DNA: TGCGCCAGCAGCCAAGTTGCAGGGAACAATCAGCCCCAGCATTTT
CDR3 protein: CASSQVAGNNQPQHF
clone size: -
V gene: TRBV4-3
D gene: -
CDR3 length: 15
J gene: TRBJ1-5

CDR3 DNA: TGTGCCTGGAAGCAAAGCGGGATCGGAGGTGAGCAGTTCTTC
CDR3 protein: CAWKQSGIGGEQFF
clone size: -
V gene: TRBV30
D gene: TRBD2
CDR3 length: 14
J gene: TRBJ2-1

CDR3 DNA: TGTGCCACACAGAAATCTACAGGGGGCACTGGAAACACCATATATTTT
CDR3 protein: CATQKSTGGTGNTIYF
clone size: -
V gene: TRBV19
D gene: TRBD1
CDR3 length: 16
J gene: TRBJ1-3

CDR3 DNA: TGTGCCAGCCTTCTAGGGCAAGGAGGAGATACGCAGTATTTT
CDR3 protein: CASLLGQGGDTQYF
clone size: -
V gene: TRBV6-5
D gene: -
CDR3 length: 14
J gene: TRBJ2-3

CDR3 DNA: TGTGCCAGCAGCTTAACTTCCTTGACAGGCGAAGCTTTCTTT
CDR3 protein: CASSLTSLTGEAFF
clone size: -
V gene: TRBV7-3
D gene: -
CDR3 length: 14
J gene: TRBJ1-1

CDR3 DNA: TGTGCCAGTAGTAGGCGAAGCGGGCCGACCTACGAGCAGTACTTC
CDR3 protein: CASSRRSGPTYEQYF
clone size: -
V gene: TRBV19
D gene: -
CDR3 length: 15
J gene: TRBJ2-7

CDR3 DNA: TGTGCCAGCAGGGAAGGGGGCTATGAAAAACTGTTTTTT
CDR3 protein: CASREGGYEKLFF
clone size: -
V gene: TRBV6-1
D gene: TRBD1
CDR3 length: 13
J gene: TRBJ1-4

CDR3 DNA: TGTGCCAGCAGTGGGGTTGGACATAGCACCGGGGAGCTGTTTTTT
CDR3 protein: CASSGVGHSTGELFF
clone size: -
V gene: TRBV2
D gene: -
CDR3 length: 15
J gene: TRBJ2-2

CDR3 DNA: TGTGCCAGCGAGGAGAACACCGGGGAGCTGTTTTTT
CDR3 protein: CASEENTGELFF
clone size: -
V gene: TRBV28
D gene: -
CDR3 length: 12
J gene: TRBJ2-2

CDR3 DNA: TGTGCCAGCAGTATTCGGACAGGGGGCTATGGCTACACCTTC
CDR3 protein: CASSIRTGGYGYTF
clone size: -
V gene: TRBV27
D gene: TRBD1
CDR3 length: 14
J gene: TRBJ1-2

CDR3 DNA: TGTGCCACCAGCATCCAGGGGAAGCGGGACGATACGCAGTATTTT
CDR3 protein: CATSIQGKRDDTQYF
clone size: -
V gene: TRBV15
D gene: -
CDR3 length: 15
J gene: TRBJ2-3

CDR3 DNA: TGTGCCAGCTCACCTAACAAGGGACAGGCCCTACTCCACTTT
CDR3 protein: CASSPNKGQALLHF
clone size: -
V gene: TRBV18
D gene: TRBD1
CDR3 length: 14
J gene: TRBJ1-6

CDR3 DNA: TGCGCCAGCAGCCAAGAACTAGCGGGAGGGAACACCGGGGAGCTGTTTTTT
CDR3 protein: CASSQELAGGNTGELFF
clone size: -
V gene: TRBV4-3
D gene: TRBD2
CDR3 length: 17
J gene: TRBJ2-2

CDR3 DNA: TGTGCCAGCAGCCCCATGGGCGAGTCTAGGGAGACTGAAGCTTTCTTT
CDR3 protein: CASSPMGESRETEAFF
clone size: once
V gene: TRBV7-8
D gene: -
CDR3 length: 16
J gene: TRBJ1-1

CDR3 DNA: TGTGCCAGCAGCAAGGGGGGACAGGGAAGAACTGAAGCTTTCTTT
CDR3 protein: CASSKGGQGRTEAFF
clone size: -
V gene: TRBV21-1
D gene: -
CDR3 length: 15
J gene: TRBJ1-1

CDR3 DNA: TGTGCCAGCAGTGCATCGACAGGGTTCGTCTCGTACGAGCAGTACTTC
CDR3 protein: CASSASTGFVSYEQYF
clone size: -
V gene: TRBV25-1
D gene: TRBD1
CDR3 length: 16
J gene: TRBJ2-7

CDR3 DNA: TGTGCCAGCAGCTTTTATGGTGGAGACACTGAAGCTTTCTTT
CDR3 protein: CASSFYGGDTEAFF
clone size: once
V gene: TRBV11-2
D gene: -
CDR3 length: 14
J gene: TRBJ1-1

CDR3 DNA: TGTGCCAGTAGTATTACGTTGACAGGGCTTCGGCAGACCAAACGGGTTGAAGCTTTCTTT
CDR3 protein: CASSITLTGLRQTKRVEAFF
clone size: -
V gene: TRBV19
D gene: TRBD1
CDR3 length: 20
J gene: TRBJ1-1